This T cell receptor beta chain was recorded in a study of blood T cell repertoires in COVID-19. Assay: immunoSEQ multiplex PCR; the TCRdb copy retains only in-frame clones and omits some. The sample consists of fewer than 250,000 clones, under 90% of them appearing once. V lost 9 bases and J 7 bases, leaving 24 bases between the germline ends. Germline V gives CDR1 LNHDA, CDR2 SQIVND (reference sequence). This CDR3 spans 15 amino acids. Sequencing used peripheral blood. The chain couples TRBV19 to TRBJ1-1, with unresolved D. This TCR was recovered from a man aged 55 to 70 who had recovered from COVID-19. The CDR3, as DNA: TGTGCCAGCCTCCTTCGGCCCCAGGCGAAGAATGAAGCTTTCTTT. It codes for CASLLRPQAKNEAFF.